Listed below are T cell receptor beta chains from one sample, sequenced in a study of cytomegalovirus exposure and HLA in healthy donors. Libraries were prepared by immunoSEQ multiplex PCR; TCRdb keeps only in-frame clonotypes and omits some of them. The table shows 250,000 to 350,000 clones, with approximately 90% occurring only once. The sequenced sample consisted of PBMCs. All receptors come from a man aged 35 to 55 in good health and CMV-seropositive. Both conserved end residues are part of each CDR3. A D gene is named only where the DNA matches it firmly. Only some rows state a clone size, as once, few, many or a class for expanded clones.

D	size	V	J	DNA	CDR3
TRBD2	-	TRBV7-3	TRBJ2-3	TGTGCCAGCAGCATTTTAGCGGGATTCGCAGATACGCAGTATTTT	CASSILAGFADTQYF
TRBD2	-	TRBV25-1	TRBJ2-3	TGTGCCAGCAGTGATATTCTAGCGGGATCCCAGACGCAGTATTTT	CASSDILAGSQTQYF
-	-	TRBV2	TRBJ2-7	TGTGCCAGCGGGCAAGCCGTCGAAAAGCACGACTTC	CASGQAVEKHDF
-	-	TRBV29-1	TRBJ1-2	TGCAGCGCCGGGGGTGGCTACACCTTC	CSAGGGYTF
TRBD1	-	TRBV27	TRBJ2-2	TGTGCCAGCAGGCTATCCGGGACAGGGGACGTCGGGGAGCTGTTTTTT	CASRLSGTGDVGELFF
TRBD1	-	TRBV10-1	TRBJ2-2	TGCGCCACCGGGACAGGGGACGCGAACACCGGGGAGCTGTTTTTT	CATGTGDANTGELFF
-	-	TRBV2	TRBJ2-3	TGTGCCAGCAGTGCCTTTAGCACAGATACGCAGTATTTT	CASSAFSTDTQYF
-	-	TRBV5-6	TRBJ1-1	TGTGCCAGCAGCCTAGGACACGGGAACACTGAAGCTTTCTTT	CASSLGHGNTEAFF
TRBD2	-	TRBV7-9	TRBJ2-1	TGTGCCAGCAGCCCACGGACTAGCAGCTCATTCTACAATGAGCAGTTCTTC	CASSPRTSSSFYNEQFF
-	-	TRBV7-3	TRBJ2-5	TGTGCCGACCCCGGGTTGAAGACCCAGTACTTC	CADPGLKTQYF
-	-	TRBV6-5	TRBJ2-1	TGTGCCAGCAGTCCTAGTAGGCGTACCTACAATGAGCAGTTCTTC	CASSPSRRTYNEQFF
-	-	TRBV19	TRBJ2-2	TGTGCCAGTACCTTGGGGGGATCCGGAACCGGGGAGCTGTTTTTT	CASTLGGSGTGELFF
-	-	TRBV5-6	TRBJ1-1	TGTGCCAGCAGCTTGGTGTGGGAGTCGGTAGCTTTCTTT	CASSLVWESVAFF
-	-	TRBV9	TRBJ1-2	TGTGCCAGCAGCGCTAGTGTATCGAGGGCCGGACGTCAGGGCTACACCTTC	CASSASVSRAGRQGYTF
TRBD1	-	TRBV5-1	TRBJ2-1	TGCGCCAGCAGCCCGGACAGGGTCAGCTACAATGAGCAGTTCTTC	CASSPDRVSYNEQFF
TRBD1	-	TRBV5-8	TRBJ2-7	TGTGCCAGCAGCCCAACAGGGGGCGTAGAATACGAGCAGTACTTC	CASSPTGGVEYEQYF
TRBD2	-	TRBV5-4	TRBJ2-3	TGTGCCAGCAGCTTTAGCGGGAACACAGATACGCAGTATTTT	CASSFSGNTDTQYF
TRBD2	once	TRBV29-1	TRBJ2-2	TGCAGCGTTCCCAGTAGCGGGACGGTCGGGGAGCTGTTTTTT	CSVPSSGTVGELFF
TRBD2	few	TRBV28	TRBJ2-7	TGTGCCAGCAGTTTTGCCCTAGCGGGAGTTTCTCCCTACGAGCAGTACTTC	CASSFALAGVSPYEQYF
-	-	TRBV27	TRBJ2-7	TGTGCCAGCAGCATCGGGACGGCGGGATACGAGCAGTACTTC	CASSIGTAGYEQYF
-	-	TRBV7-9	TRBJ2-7	TGTTCCAGCAGCTCCGGCAGGGGAAAGGACGAGCAGTACTTC	CSSSSGRGKDEQYF
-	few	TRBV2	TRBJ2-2	TGTGCCAGCAGTGAACTAGGCGTCTCGAACACCGGGGAGCTGTTTTTT	CASSELGVSNTGELFF